The entry below describes one TCR beta chain. Its antigen is as yet unknown. Original processing notes: It was from CDR3 differences across clinicopathological groups that a distant-metastasis classifier for papillary thyroid cancer was built. Through MiXCR, TCRdb re-clonotyped the PCR reads. The V and J calls and clone size come from TCRdb's table, not from the authors' own analysis. Of over 11,000 clones listed, 23% were seen once; the top ten hold around 8%. Per the germline V gene, CDR1 is DFQATT and CDR2 is SNEGSKA (reference sequence). The length of the CDR3 is 13 residues. Trimming left V 4 bases short and J 3 bases short, with 13 bases between. These data belong to a study of metastatic and nonmetastatic thyroid tumors. Study-wide background: The comparison covered peripheral blood and tumor or nodule tissue in malignant and benign thyroid patients. Study-wide results and caveats: The reported finding was significantly higher TCR beta diversity in malignant thyroid tumors relative to benign nodules, in blood and tumor.

Patients had received no treatment of any kind before thyroid surgery. The sample was blood. The J gene is TRBJ2-7, the V gene TRBV20-1; D not resolved. The receptor comes from a female donor with papillary thyroid cancer or a benign thyroid nodule (not recorded which). Some clones in this sample may be carry-over from other donors' samples. For the CDR3, the DNA is TGCAGTGCTAATCGTGACGGTTTCTACGAGCAGTACTTC. Its protein is CSANRDGFYEQYF.